This T cell receptor (beta chain) was obtained from a study of post-analysis software for immune sequencing data. Whole-study results and caveats: Patients used roughly five TRBV segments, including TRBV5-6, TRBV5-1 and TRBV20-1, more often than controls.

V was shortened by 7 bases and J by 0 bases, with 18 bases between the two germline ends. The CDR3 covers 16 residues. The TCR beta cDNA libraries carried unique molecular identifiers. TCRdb itself ran the PCR reads through MiXCR, one entry per CDR3 protein. In the table there are under 900,000 distinct CDR3 sequences, around 53% of which are singletons. This clonotype was observed a single time. Its antigen remains unknown. The chain recombines TRBV12-3 or TRBV12-4 with TRBJ1-2; no clear D gene. What was sequenced was blood. The TCR originated in a girl under 18 with multiple sclerosis. The chain's CDR3 is CASIPSGVYSNYGYTF. The CDR3 DNA sequence: TGTGCCAGCATCCCCTCCGGGGTCTACTCTAACTATGGCTACACCTTC.